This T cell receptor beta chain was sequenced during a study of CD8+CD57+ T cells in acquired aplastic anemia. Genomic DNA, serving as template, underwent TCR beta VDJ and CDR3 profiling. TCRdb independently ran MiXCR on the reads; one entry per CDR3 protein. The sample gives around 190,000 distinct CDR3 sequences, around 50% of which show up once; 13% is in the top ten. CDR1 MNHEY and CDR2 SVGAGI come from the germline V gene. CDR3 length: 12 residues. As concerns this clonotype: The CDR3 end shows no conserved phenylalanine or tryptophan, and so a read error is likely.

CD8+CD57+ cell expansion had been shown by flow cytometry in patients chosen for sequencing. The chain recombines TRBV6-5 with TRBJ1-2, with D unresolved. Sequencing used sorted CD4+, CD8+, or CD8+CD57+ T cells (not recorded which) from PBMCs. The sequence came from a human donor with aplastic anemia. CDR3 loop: CASSDSGVGYTL. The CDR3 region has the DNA TGTGCCAGCAGTGACTCAGGAGTCGGCTACACCTTA.